Listed here is a single T cell receptor (beta chain). This clone was found once. This receptor's antigen is unknown. No base-level quality is on record; no much larger clone is a single base apart. This specimen comes from a study of a mutant IDH1 vaccine in newly diagnosed glioma (dated by TCRdb to the early 2020s). About the investigation overall: Patients were given eight vaccinations, in weeks 1, 3, 5, 7, 11, 15, 19 and 23, which matched visits V03 through V10. For exploratory analyses, about two dozen treated patients had longitudinal TCRB deep sequencing done wherever samples were available. Vaccination was initiated 4-6 weeks after radiotherapy alone, or concurrently with temozolomide cycles in the chemotherapy-containing groups. Before enrollment, patients had received standard therapy of radiotherapy alone, temozolomide alone, or radiochemotherapy with temozolomide; most received the combination. Of the approximately 35 treated patients, 62.5% were male and roughly 40% were female, and a mean age of roughly 40 years was recorded. Peripheral blood was drawn at six visits: V03 (baseline), V05, V07, V10, V12 and V13.

V has 1 base trimmed and J has 2 bases trimmed; junction bases matching no gene number 7. From the cysteine through the phenylalanine, the CDR3 covers 16 amino acids. Only the CDR3 region is kept as DNA, spanning 48 bases read in frame from base 1. CDR1 and CDR2 (SGHDN, FVKESK) derive from the germline V gene. Libraries were constructed by the immunoSEQ multiplex PCR assay. Rearranged TCR beta chain sequences were amplified with the hsTCRB Kit following the manufacturer's protocol. Sequencing of TCRB libraries was carried out on an Illumina MiSeq. The paper's processing steps were these. The proprietary platform of the kit vendor was used for demultiplexing, trimming and gene mapping. Held by TCRdb, this immuneACCESS table contains in-frame sequences only and omits some clones. Under half of the omission traces to an unresolved V gene where checked; the cause of the rest is unknown. The DNA was the basis for D and trimming; V, J and clone size are from that table. Recorded for this sample are approximately 67,000 clones; 84% of them occurred a single time. The ten largest clones take up 13% of the sample.

Paper-wide results and their limitations: It was noted by the authors that analyses of patient blood samples could not be reproduced owing to sample limitations. Across multiple MHC alleles, vaccine-induced immune responses were seen in more than 90% of patients. Selection of PBMC samples for TCRB deep sequencing was based on availability. Pseudoprogression seemed to be unrelated to changes in the top peripheral T cell clonotypes found by TCRB sequencing.

In the paper's terms, the time point label means: week 23, last vaccination. A 20-mer mutant IDH1 peptide at 300 micrograms in Montanide made up each vaccine dose, which was injected subcutaneously together with topical imiquimod. All donors had newly diagnosed IDH1-mutant astrocytomas of WHO grade 3 or 4 that showed loss of nuclear ATRX. The samples were drawn from NOA16, a multicentre, single-arm, open-label phase I trial in Germany that tested a mutant IDH1 peptide vaccine in humans for the first time. Genomic DNA for TCRB sequencing was extracted from EDTA blood using the DNeasy Blood and Tissue Kit.

Specimen: PBMCs, collected from a glioma patient whose treatment included an IDH1 peptide vaccine. The sequence links TRBV14 to TRBJ2-7; TRBD2 agrees with 8 junctional bases. This clonotype was sampled from a man aged 18-30 years with glioma. The CDR3 in this case is CASSQVGAGATYEQYF. The DNA sequence is given as TGTGCCAGCAGCCAAGTAGGAGCGGGGGCGACCTACGAGCAGTACTTC.